This is a list of T cell receptor beta chains from one sample in a study of vaccination effects on CD4 cells after COVID-19. No antigen has been identified for these receptors. The assay was immunoSEQ multiplex PCR, and TCRdb's table has in-frame clones only and misses some. The sample lists about 22,000 clones, about 70% occurring once. This specimen consisted of CD4+ T cells from PBMCs cultured with SARS-CoV-2 spike peptides, obtained after COVID-19 vaccination. Receptors were obtained from a human donor who received a COVID-19 vaccine. The CDR3 runs from the conserved cysteine through the conserved F or W.

j_gene	v_gene	CDR3aa
TRBJ2-1	TRBV11-3	CASSLDQSGTGAYNEQFF
TRBJ2-5	TRBV24-1	CATSDPRDSRRETQYF
TRBJ2-7	TRBV19	CASSTRVSSYEQYF
TRBJ1-5	TRBV6-5	CASKDSFNQPQHF
TRBJ1-2	TRBV2	CASSKGYREGYTF
TRBJ2-7	TRBV18	CASSPGTGAYEQYF
TRBJ2-2	TRBV15	CATTVAAGELFF
TRBJ1-5	TRBV2	CASSSDSNQPQHF
TRBJ1-1	TRBV7-2	CASSPAENTEAFF
TRBJ1-5	TRBV6-2/TRBV6-3	CASSYTLTGTPGSQHF
TRBJ2-7	TRBV15	CATSRDPTQDEQYF
TRBJ1-5	TRBV6-4	CASSEGAPAPNQPQHF
TRBJ2-7	TRBV6-5	CATRWDLASYEQYF
TRBJ1-5	TRBV25-1	CASSRGSGNQPQHF
TRBJ2-7	TRBV7-2	CASSLGGTRYEQYF
TRBJ2-1	TRBV30	CAWSVPVNEQFF
TRBJ2-7	TRBV18	CASSPDRMTYEQYF
TRBJ2-5	TRBV19	CASSISAEAVFFGTQYF
TRBJ1-1	TRBV10-3	CAITLGVRTEAFF
TRBJ2-5	TRBV5-4	CASSLQGAEETQYF
TRBJ1-5	TRBV7-8	CASSLTSDGSNQPQHF
TRBJ2-1	TRBV6-2/TRBV6-3	CASSYKRYNEQFF
TRBJ1-5	TRBV6-5	CASRGFSNQPQHF
TRBJ2-7	TRBV6-2/TRBV6-3	CASSSGTSGRSFSYEQYF
TRBJ1-5	TRBV27	CASSEQGYSNQPQHF
TRBJ2-1	TRBV6-1	CASSELEGAYNEQFF
TRBJ2-7	TRBV2	CASRGPSGSYEQYF
TRBJ2-7	TRBV4-1	CASSQRTGTSGRIVLEQYF
TRBJ2-2	TRBV5-4	CASRTLTGTGTGELFF
TRBJ2-5	TRBV25-1	CASSEVRIEETQYF
TRBJ1-5	TRBV4-1	CASSLSENSNQPQHF
TRBJ1-1	TRBV14	CASSQETAGGAFF
TRBJ1-1	TRBV7-7	CASSSVRQGRTEAFF